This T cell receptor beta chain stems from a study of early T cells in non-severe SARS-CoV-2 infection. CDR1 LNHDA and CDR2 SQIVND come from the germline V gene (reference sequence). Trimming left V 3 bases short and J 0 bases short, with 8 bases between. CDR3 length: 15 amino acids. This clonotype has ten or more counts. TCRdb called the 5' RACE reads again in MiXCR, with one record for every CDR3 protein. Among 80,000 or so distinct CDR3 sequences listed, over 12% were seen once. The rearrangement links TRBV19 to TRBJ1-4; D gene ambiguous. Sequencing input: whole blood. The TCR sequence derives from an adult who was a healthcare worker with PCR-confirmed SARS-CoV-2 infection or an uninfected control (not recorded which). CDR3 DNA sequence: TGTGCCAGTAGTATGGACTCCCCAACTAATGAAAAACTGTTTTTT. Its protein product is CASSMDSPTNEKLFF.